A selection of T cell receptor beta chains follows, all from one sample in a study of blood T cell repertoires in COVID-19. The method was immunoSEQ multiplex PCR; TCRdb's version includes in-frame clones alone and lacks a portion of them. The sample records about 40,000 clones, around 83% being singletons. The specimen was peripheral blood. These receptors were obtained from a human donor in a cohort sampled during active COVID-19. Each CDR3 is given with its conserved first and last residue. Fields, in order: V gene, J gene, D gene, clone size, CDR3 protein, CDR3 DNA. The D gene is left open where the match is weak. Clone size is not always given. Where it is, it says once, few, many or a class for expanded clones.

TRBV5-1	TRBJ2-3	-	-	CASSGQATDTQYF	TGCGCCAGCAGCGGGCAGGCTACAGATACGCAGTATTTT
TRBV6-2/TRBV6-3	TRBJ1-2	-	-	CASSSPPGQRPYGYTF	TGTGCCAGCAGTTCCCCCCCGGGACAAAGACCCTATGGCTACACCTTC
TRBV5-1	TRBJ2-3	-	-	CASSLYTDTQYF	TGCGCCAGCAGCCTCTATACAGATACGCAGTATTTT
TRBV4-1	TRBJ1-1	-	few	CASSQEQRGRTEAFF	TGCGCCAGCAGCCAAGAACAACGCGGTAGGACTGAAGCTTTCTTT
TRBV15	TRBJ1-6	-	-	CATSRDSDNSPLHF	TGTGCCACCAGCAGAGATTCCGATAATTCACCCCTCCACTTT
TRBV7-9	TRBJ2-7	-	-	CASSLTVRYEQYF	TGTGCCAGCAGCCTGACAGTCCGCTACGAGCAGTACTTC
TRBV11-2	TRBJ2-4	-	-	CASSLNRGGIQYF	TGTGCCAGCAGCTTAAACAGGGGAGGCATTCAGTACTTC
TRBV5-1	TRBJ1-2	TRBD1	-	CASSSPGTAFGYTF	TGCGCCAGCAGCTCCCCCGGGACAGCCTTTGGCTACACCTTC
TRBV6-5	TRBJ2-7	TRBD1	-	CATREGQGAREQYF	TGTGCCACGCGAGAGGGACAGGGGGCTAGGGAGCAGTACTTC
TRBV5-8	TRBJ2-1	TRBD2	-	CATHGLAGANSYNEQFF	TGTGCCACTCACGGCCTAGCGGGGGCCAACTCCTACAATGAGCAGTTCTTC
TRBV2	TRBJ2-7	TRBD1	-	CASSRRQGFEQYF	TGTGCCAGCAGCCGCAGACAGGGTTTCGAGCAGTACTTC
TRBV19	TRBJ1-6	TRBD1	-	CASSSGTGLLGNSPLHF	TGTGCCAGCAGCTCCGGGACAGGGCTTTTGGGGAATTCACCCCTCCACTTT
TRBV27	TRBJ1-6	-	-	CASSSRQGRGSNSPLHF	TGTGCCAGCAGTTCAAGGCAGGGAAGAGGAAGTAATTCACCCCTCCACTTT
TRBV5-1	TRBJ1-2	TRBD1	-	CASSPGQAGGYTF	TGCGCCAGCAGCCCCGGACAGGCGGGAGGCTACACCTTC
TRBV20-1	TRBJ2-1	-	-	CSASGGGVSYNEQFF	TGCAGTGCTAGTGGCGGGGGCGTTTCCTACAATGAGCAGTTCTTC
TRBV5-1	TRBJ2-3	TRBD2	-	CASSRGGPDTQYF	TGCGCCAGCAGCCGGGGGGGCCCGGATACGCAGTATTTT
TRBV5-4	TRBJ1-1	TRBD1	-	CASSSRDRGSEAFF	TGTGCCAGCAGCAGCCGGGACAGGGGGTCTGAAGCTTTCTTT
TRBV12-3/TRBV12-4	TRBJ2-3	TRBD1	-	CASSWGQGNTQYF	TGTGCCAGCAGTTGGGGACAGGGAAATACGCAGTATTTT
TRBV7-8	TRBJ1-6	-	few	CASSPSRSNSPLHF	TGTGCCAGCAGCCCTAGCAGATCGAATTCACCCCTCCACTTT
TRBV3-1/TRBV3-2	TRBJ1-3	-	-	CASSPGAPISGNTIYF	TGTGCCAGCAGCCCAGGGGCTCCAATCTCTGGAAACACCATATATTTT
TRBV7-9	TRBJ1-3	-	-	CASSSGTPGNTIYF	TGTGCCAGCAGCTCCGGGACACCTGGAAACACCATATATTTT
TRBV9	TRBJ1-5	TRBD1	-	CANLQTGGGNQPQHF	TGTGCCAACCTGCAGACAGGGGGTGGCAATCAGCCCCAGCATTTT
TRBV19	TRBJ1-5	-	few	CASSISRGFDQPQHF	TGTGCCAGTAGTATATCGCGAGGGTTCGATCAGCCCCAGCATTTT
TRBV7-9	TRBJ2-1	TRBD2	once	CASSLAGRGVNEQFF	TGTGCCAGCAGCTTAGCTGGGCGGGGGGTCAATGAGCAGTTCTTC
TRBV9	TRBJ1-4	-	once	CASSAGTTNEKLFF	TGTGCCAGCAGCGCCGGGACAACTAATGAAAAACTGTTTTTT
TRBV5-1	TRBJ1-1	-	-	CASSPEAVATEAFF	TGCGCCAGCAGCCCGGAGGCAGTTGCTACTGAAGCTTTCTTT
TRBV2	TRBJ2-2	-	-	CASKQNTGELFF	TGTGCCAGCAAACAAAACACCGGGGAGCTGTTTTTT
TRBV18	TRBJ2-7	TRBD2	-	CASSPGLVSSYEQYF	TGTGCCAGCTCCCCCGGACTAGTGTCGTCGTACGAGCAGTACTTC
TRBV11-3	TRBJ2-2	-	-	CASSLVGQAGTGELFF	TGTGCCAGCAGCTTAGTTGGCCAGGCGGGCACCGGGGAGCTGTTTTTT
TRBV10-2	TRBJ2-3	-	-	CASSPAGTGDTQYF	TGCGCCAGCAGCCCCGCCGGAACGGGAGATACGCAGTATTTT
TRBV4-2	TRBJ2-3	TRBD2	-	CASSSLGGFTDTQYF	TGTGCCAGCAGCTCATTGGGAGGGTTCACAGATACGCAGTATTTT
TRBV5-6	TRBJ2-7	TRBD1	-	CASSLRQGYEQYF	TGTGCCAGCAGCTTACGACAGGGGTACGAGCAGTACTTC
TRBV2	TRBJ1-5	TRBD1	-	CAAKTGEYQPQHF	TGTGCCGCCAAGACAGGGGAATATCAGCCCCAGCATTTT
TRBV11-2	TRBJ2-5	TRBD1	-	CASSYMGQSETQYF	TGTGCCAGCAGCTACATGGGACAGTCAGAGACCCAGTACTTC
TRBV12-3/TRBV12-4	TRBJ1-5	-	-	CASRRGGQPQHF	TGTGCCAGCAGGAGGGGGGGACAGCCCCAGCATTTT
TRBV9	TRBJ2-1	-	-	CASSLEGGAYNEQFF	TGTGCCAGCAGCTTAGAAGGAGGGGCTTACAATGAGCAGTTCTTC
TRBV2	TRBJ1-2	-	-	CASSWGGGDYGYTF	TGTGCCAGCAGTTGGGGGGGTGGCGACTATGGCTACACCTTC
TRBV5-1	TRBJ1-2	TRBD1	-	CASSSQGALGYTF	TGCGCCAGCAGCTCACAGGGGGCGCTTGGCTACACCTTC
TRBV11-3	TRBJ2-5	-	-	CASSLQGGETQYF	TGTGCCAGCAGCTTACAGGGTGGGGAGACCCAGTACTTC
TRBV2	TRBJ1-2	-	once	CASSAKGWTYGYTF	TGTGCCAGCAGTGCGAAGGGGTGGACCTATGGCTACACCTTC
TRBV5-6	TRBJ2-5	-	-	CASSPRDSDSQYF	TGTGCCAGCAGCCCCCGGGACTCTGACTCCCAGTACTTC
TRBV19	TRBJ2-3	-	few	CASSMTTYTQYF	TGTGCCAGTAGTATGACTACCTATACGCAGTATTTT
TRBV4-1	TRBJ1-4	TRBD1	-	CASSQGSGTGWVGEKLFF	TGCGCCAGCAGCCAAGGGTCCGGGACAGGGTGGGTTGGAGAAAAACTGTTTTTT
TRBV9	TRBJ1-6	TRBD1	-	CASSFGTAHSSYNSPLHF	TGTGCCAGCAGCTTCGGGACAGCACATAGCTCCTATAATTCACCCCTCCACTTT
TRBV7-8	TRBJ2-1	TRBD1	-	CASSPPGTGREQFF	TGTGCCAGCAGCCCCCCCGGGACAGGGCGTGAGCAGTTCTTC
TRBV7-6	TRBJ2-2	TRBD1	-	CASSPRQGVTGELFF	TGTGCCAGCAGCCCCAGGCAGGGGGTCACCGGGGAGCTGTTTTTT
TRBV19	TRBJ1-6	-	-	CASRTLSGPSYNSPLHF	TGTGCCAGTAGGACCTTGTCAGGGCCCTCCTATAATTCACCCCTCCACTTT